Included here is one T cell receptor beta chain sequence, with context. As yet, its antigen is unknown. MiXCR, run by TCRdb on the reads, gives a single entry per CDR3 protein. The data show tens of thousands of distinct CDR3 sequences, with less than 65% seen just once and 1.8% held by the top ten. Germline CDR1 and CDR2: SGHRS and YFSETQ. This CDR3 region has 14 residues. The junction had 5 bases not matched to a gene; V was cut back by 5 bases and J by 2 bases. This record belongs to a study of type 1 regulatory T cells. The receptor's source is a human donor in good health. The chain links TRBV5-1 to TRBJ2-3; 7 nucleotides align to TRBD1. Material for sequencing was cultured non-Tr1 T cells, either the whole culture or a sorted T cell fraction (not recorded which). The CDR3 nucleotides read TGCGCCAGCAGACAGGGGTCCTACACAGATACGCAGTATTTT. Amino acids: CASRQGSYTDTQYF.